This T cell receptor (beta chain) was identified during a study of T cell responses to AZD1222 COVID-19 vaccine. The protocol was immunoSEQ multiplex PCR, while the TCRdb copy is restricted to in-frame clones and leaves out a portion. The sample shows about 120,000 clones, roughly 91% of them seen only once. CDR1 is SGHVS, CDR2 FNYEAQ, per germline. Trimming removed 6 bases at V and 4 bases at J, with 6 bases between. This CDR3 has 12 residues. Note on this clone: Its antigen is unknown.

Second-dose schedules of about 4 or about 12 weeks were combined. Points from the study as a whole: Unmutated variant regions are reportedly targeted by nearly half of spike-specific TCRs.

The clonotype comes from an adult who received the AZD1222 COVID-19 vaccine. V usage is TRBV7-6 and J usage is TRBJ2-2; D gene uncertain. Sequenced here: peripheral blood, sampled 28 days after the second AZD1222 dose. The DNA of the CDR3 is TGTGCCAGCAGTTGGAGCACCGGGGAGCTGTTTTTT. It specifies CASSWSTGELFF.